The TCR beta chain under discussion was sequenced for a study of T cells in tuberculosis. Chain pairing is unknown; alpha and beta were sequenced separately. The data were produced by immunoSEQ multiplex PCR, yet TCRdb's version contains in-frame clones alone and is incomplete. This table holds roughly 59,000 clones, roughly 79% found once. Thawed, overnight-rested PBMC were stained with GMM-loaded CD1B tetramer, viability dye and anti-CD3, then sorted. The lipid loaded on the CD1B tetramers was C32 glucose monomycolate from Rhodococcus equi. Trimming cost V 6 bases and J 0 bases; bases outside gene matches: 2. Germline-derived CDR1 and CDR2 are SGHRS and YFSETQ. The CDR3 is made up of 15 amino acids.

The sequence derives from an adult woman with latent tuberculosis. The sequenced sample was CD1b-GMM tetramer-negative cells sorted from PBMCs. This rearrangement joins TRBV5-1 to TRBJ2-6; 8 nucleotides align to TRBD2. CDR3 loop: CASTGRVSGANVLTF. The CDR3 DNA reads as TGCGCCAGCACCGGGAGGGTCTCTGGGGCCAACGTCCTGACTTTC.